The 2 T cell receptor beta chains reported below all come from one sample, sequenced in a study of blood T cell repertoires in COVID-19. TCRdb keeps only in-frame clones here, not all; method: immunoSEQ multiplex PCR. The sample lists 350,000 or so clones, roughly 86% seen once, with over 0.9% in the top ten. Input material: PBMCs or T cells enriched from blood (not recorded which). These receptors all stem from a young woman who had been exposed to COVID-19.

CDR3 amino acids: CAWRGTSGRNYNEQYF. The CDR3 DNA sequence: TGTGCCTGGAGGGGGACTAGCGGGAGAAACTACAACGAGCAGTACTTC. The gene calls are TRBV30 and TRBJ2-7; TRBD2 aligns across 14 bases. The CDR3 contains 16 residues. CDR1 and CDR2 (germline): GTSNPN, SVGIG (reference sequence). The J segment lost 5 bases and the V segment lost 3 bases, leaving 9 bases of the junction unmatched.

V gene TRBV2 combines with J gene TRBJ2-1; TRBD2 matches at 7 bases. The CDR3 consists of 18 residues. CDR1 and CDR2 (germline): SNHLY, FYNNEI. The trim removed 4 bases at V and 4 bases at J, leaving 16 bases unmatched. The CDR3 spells CASSVIREAGLPYNEQFF. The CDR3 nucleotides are TGTGCCAGCAGTGTTATTAGGGAAGCGGGACTACCATACAATGAGCAGTTCTTC.